The clone carrying this TCR beta chain was recorded only once. Clones were read by immunoSEQ multiplex PCR, and TCRdb kept only the in-frame ones, dropping some. The sample consists of around 32,000 clones, around 83% of them appearing once. The germline gives CDR1 ENHRY, CDR2 SYGVKD. The CDR3 is 18 residues long. The germline V and J ends were trimmed by 3 bases and 2 bases, with 17 bases remaining between them. This specimen belongs to a study of T cells in narcolepsy. The chain has TRBV10-3 and TRBJ2-6, with D possibly being TRBD1 or TRBD2 (5 bases each). This TCR was sampled from a human donor in good health. Sequenced material: memory (CD45RA-) CD4+ T cells from blood. In DNA, the CDR3 is TGTGCCATCAGTGACGGGGCACTCGCCGACCCTGGGGCCAACGTCCTGACTTTC. It translates to CAISDGALADPGANVLTF.